These 5 T cell receptor beta chains originate from one sample sequenced in a study of cytomegalovirus exposure and HLA in healthy donors. Measured with immunoSEQ multiplex PCR; TCRdb has only the in-frame clones, and not every one. Of 45,000 to 65,000 clones listed, just over 90% are singletons. The sequencing input was PBMCs. These receptor sequences come from a woman aged 18-35 years in good health and CMV-seropositive.

The chain's CDR3 is CASSSGLYQETQYF. In nucleotides, the CDR3 is TGCGCCAGCAGCTCGGGACTGTACCAAGAGACCCAGTACTTC. The chain joins TRBV5-1 to TRBJ2-5; D perhaps matches TRBD2 (6 bases). Trimming shortened V by 3 bases and J by 0 bases, and 9 bases separated the two germline ends. Germline-derived CDR1 and CDR2 are SGHRS and YFSETQ. This CDR3 has 14 amino acids.

The chain has TRBV27 and TRBJ1-2; 7 nucleotides align to TRBD1. The CDR3 has 15 residues. Looked up from germline, CDR1 is MNHEY and CDR2 is SMNVEV (reference sequence). V lost 2 bases to trimming and J lost 3 bases; unmatched junction nucleotides: 6. CDR3 amino acids: CASSLGRGVHYGYTF. The CDR3 DNA sequence: TGTGCCAGCAGTTTAGGCAGGGGGGTACACTATGGCTACACCTTC.

V usage is TRBV19 and J usage is TRBJ2-4, with 9 bases fitting TRBD1. Germline lookup yields CDR1 LNHDA and CDR2 SQIVND (reference sequence). Germline trimming cut 4 bases from V and 7 bases from J; bases unmatched to any gene: 5. The CDR3 has 14 amino acids. CDR3 sequence reads: CASSTGQGGNIQYF. CDR3 bases: TGTGCCAGTAGTACGGGACAGGGAGGGAACATTCAGTACTTC. The variable domain in full, completed from reference TRBV19 and TRBJ2-4, reads DGGITQSPKYLFRKEGQNVTLSCEQNLNHDAMYWYRQDPGQGLRLIYYSQIVNDFQKGDIAEGYSVSREKKESFPLTVTSAQKNPTAFYLCASSTGQGGNIQYFGAGTRLSVL.

The chain employs TRBV7-2 and TRBJ1-5; D perhaps matches TRBD1 (5 bases). Trimming took off 4 bases at V and 2 bases at J, with 9 bases between the two ends. From germline, CDR1 is SGHTA and CDR2 FQGNSA. There are 14 residues in the CDR3. CDR3 coding DNA: TGTGCCAGCAGCTCCATGACAGGCAATCAGCCCCAGCATTTT. It encodes CASSSMTGNQPQHF.

The chain joins TRBV10-2 to TRBJ2-7; TRBD2 matches at 9 bases. Trimming cost V 7 bases and J 3 bases; bases outside gene matches: 13. Germline V gene lookup returns CDR1 WSHSY and CDR2 SAAADI. The CDR3 sequence is 16 residues long. This chain's CDR3 is CASIPMGRGGVYEQYF. The CDR3 DNA is TGCGCCAGCATTCCTATGGGGCGGGGGGGCGTCTACGAGCAGTACTTC.